Sequencing of this T cell receptor beta chain was carried out in a study of blood T cells in healthy people across ages. Trimming at V came to 5 bases and at J to 4 bases, leaving 4 bases not matched to a gene. The germline CDR1 and CDR2 sequences are MNHEY and SMNVEV (reference sequence). The CDR3 loop spans 16 amino acids. Sample-barcoded 5' priming and a J-beta primer mix drove a second PCR of 7 to 11 cycles. TCRdb redid the calling of the 5' RACE reads with MiXCR, one entry per CDR3 protein. This sample has hundreds of thousands of distinct CDR3 sequences, with roughly 34% found just once. The source material was blood. The rearrangement joins TRBV27 to TRBJ2-1, with 14 bases aligning to TRBD2. The sequence derives from a man younger than 35 in good health. This CDR3 is CASSLRLAGGYNEQFF. For the CDR3, the DNA is TGTGCCAGCAGTCTACGACTAGCGGGGGGGTACAATGAGCAGTTCTTC.